These 5 T cell receptor beta chains came from one sample sequenced in a study of shared clonotypes between healthy human individuals. Profiled with immunoSEQ multiplex PCR; TCRdb holds only in-frame clones, not every one. Of millions of clones in the sample, approximately 90% are singletons; the top ten hold roughly 0.13%. Sequencing was carried out using naive CD4+ T cells sorted from blood. Documented subset: CD45RA+ positively selected. The receptor set was obtained from a man aged 18 to 29 in good health.

This chain connects TRBV7-6 to TRBJ2-5; 9 bases match TRBD2. The V segment lost 2 bases and the J segment 5 bases; nucleotides outside the gene matches: 15. The CDR3 length is 18 residues. Looked up from germline, CDR1 is SGHVS and CDR2 is FNYEAQ. The CDR3 reads CASSLKDRTSVSRETQYF. CDR3 DNA: TGTGCCAGCAGCTTAAAGGACAGGACTAGCGTTTCTCGGGAGACCCAGTACTTC.

The chain carries TRBV6-5 and TRBJ2-7, with 9 bases aligning to TRBD1. The germline V gene has CDR1 MNHEY and CDR2 SVGAGI. The CDR3 contains 14 residues. Germline trimming cut 5 bases from V and 2 bases from J; bases unmatched to any gene: 4. CDR3 DNA: TGTGCCAGCAGTCTGACAGGGGGTACCTACGAGCAGTACTTC. Its protein is CASSLTGGTYEQYF.

The chain carries TRBV5-1 and TRBJ2-1; no firm D call. The length of the CDR3 is 14 residues. V lost 3 bases to trimming and J lost 10 bases, with 17 bases between them. Per the germline V gene, CDR1 is SGHRS and CDR2 is YFSETQ. The DNA for the CDR3 is TGCGCCAGCAGCTCGGCGGACCCTCTCCGGGAGCAGTTCTTC. As protein: CASSSADPLREQFF. The full variable domain, completed using reference TRBV5-1 and TRBJ2-1, is KAGVTQTPRYLIKTRGQQVTLSCSPISGHRSVSWYQQTPGQGLQFLFEYFSETQRNKGNFPGRFSGRQFSNSRSEMNVSTLELGDSALYLCASSSADPLREQFFGPGTRLTVL.

The J gene is TRBJ2-7, the V gene TRBV30, with D possibly TRBD2 on 7 matching bases. The CDR3 runs to 14 residues. CDR1 and CDR2 from the germline V gene are GTSNPN and SVGIG (reference sequence). Trimming removed 2 bases at V and 5 bases at J, with 16 bases between. In DNA form, the CDR3 reads TGTGCCTGGAGTATCGGGGGGCTTATGAACGAGCAGTACTTC. It is translated as CAWSIGGLMNEQYF.

The rearrangement uses TRBV9 and TRBJ1-6; TRBD1 is a possible D gene (5 bases). Germline V CDR1 and CDR2: SGDLS, YYNGEE. V lost 4 bases and J 13 bases, leaving 21 bases between the germline ends. This CDR3 is built from 15 residues. CDR3 in amino acids: CASSPGGDRRIPLHF. The CDR3 DNA sequence: TGTGCCAGCAGCCCCGGGGGGGACCGCCGTATCCCCCTCCACTTT.